These 21 T cell receptor beta chains originate from one sample sequenced in a study of OX40 agonist ivuxolimab in advanced cancers. Sequencing was performed with immunoSEQ multiplex PCR; in TCRdb, only in-frame clones are kept and a portion is missing. The profile covers roughly 16,000 clones, with roughly three quarters appearing a single time and less than 45% taken by the ten largest. Sequenced material: CD4+ or CD8+ T cells sorted from blood, taken in a trial of the OX40 agonist ivuxolimab. Source of these receptors: an adult with an advanced solid tumor such as melanoma, head and neck, liver or kidney cancer.

This chain links TRBV19 with TRBJ2-7; D is unresolved. Germline V CDR1 and CDR2: LNHDA, SQIVND (reference sequence). The CDR3 runs 14 residues. V was clipped by 1 base and J by 1 base, with 8 bases between them. The CDR3 reads CASSIGATSYEQYF. The CDR3 DNA reads as TGTGCCAGTAGTATAGGGGCCACTTCCTACGAGCAGTACTTC.

In its sample, this clone ranks as medium-sized (0.01 to 0.1%). This chain uses TRBV29-1 with TRBJ2-7, with 7 nucleotides matching TRBD2. Germline V CDR1 and CDR2: SQVTM, ANQGSEA. The junction had 12 bases not matched to a gene; V was cut back by 0 bases and J by 13 bases. CDR3 length: 13 residues. The CDR3 region is CSVEDPTALAVYF. CDR3 sequence (DNA): TGCAGCGTTGAAGATCCCACTGCGCTAGCGGTTTACTTC.

V usage is TRBV19 and J usage is TRBJ2-1, with TRBD2 matching over 12 bases. Germline V gene sequence: CDR1 LNHDA, CDR2 SQIVND (reference sequence). J was trimmed by 0 bases and V by 5 bases; bases with no gene match: 5. CDR3 length: 17 amino acids. The CDR3 loop reads CASSPQTSGSSYNEQFF. In nucleotides, the CDR3 is TGTGCCAGTAGTCCGCAGACTAGCGGGAGCTCCTACAATGAGCAGTTCTTC.

This chain links TRBV7-9 with TRBJ2-1, with TRBD2 identical over 7 bases. V lost 1 base and J lost 6; bases outside the gene matches: 6. From germline, CDR1 is SEHNR and CDR2 FQNEAQ (reference sequence). The CDR3 contains 15 residues. The CDR3 spells CASSLGASGINEQFF. The CDR3 DNA sequence: TGTGCCAGCAGCTTAGGAGCTAGCGGAATCAATGAGCAGTTCTTC.

The chain has TRBV19 and TRBJ2-4, with 12 bases that match TRBD2. This CDR3 has 18 residues. Germline CDR1 LNHDA, CDR2 SQIVND (reference sequence). V gave up 5 bases and J gave up 1 base; unmatched junction bases: 9. In nucleotides, the CDR3 is TGTGCCAGTAGTGGCGGGCTAGCGGGGGGGCCGGCCAAAAACATTCAGTACTTC. Amino acid sequence: CASSGGLAGGPAKNIQYF. Filled out from reference TRBV19 and TRBJ2-4, the complete variable domain reads DGGITQSPKYLFRKEGQNVTLSCEQNLNHDAMYWYRQDPGQGLRLIYYSQIVNDFQKGDIAEGYSVSREKKESFPLTVTSAQKNPTAFYLCASSGGLAGGPAKNIQYFGAGTRLSVL.

CDR3 DNA: TGTGCCAGCAGTTTCGGCAGCTCATCCTACGAGCAGTACTTC. Protein sequence: CASSFGSSSYEQYF. The V and J genes are TRBV6-5 and TRBJ2-7, with unresolved D. V lost 4 bases and J lost 1, with 11 bases in between. The germline V gene has CDR1 MNHEY and CDR2 SVGAGI. The CDR3 covers 14 residues.

This chain links TRBV6-5 with TRBJ2-4; a weak D match, TRBD2 (5 bases). Per germline, CDR1 MNHEY and CDR2 SVGAGI. V lost 5 bases, J lost 8 bases, and 16 bases lay in between. The CDR3 has 14 amino acids. This CDR3 reads CASSPLRGGDIQYF. In DNA, the CDR3 is TGTGCCAGCAGTCCCCTTCGGGGTGGGGACATTCAGTACTTC.

This clone showed up just once. The chain carries TRBV4-3 and TRBJ2-3, with a tentative D call TRBD2 (5 bases). V was shortened by 2 bases and J by 4 bases, with 19 bases between the two germline ends. The CDR3 has 17 residues. Looked up from germline, CDR1 is LGHNA and CDR2 is YSLEER. CDR3 loop: CASSQPLGLPGADTQYF. CDR3 DNA: TGCGCCAGCAGCCAACCTCTCGGACTCCCTGGGGCAGATACGCAGTATTTT.

The chain has TRBV9 and TRBJ2-1, with D perhaps TRBD1 (7 bases). CDR1 SGDLS and CDR2 YYNGEE come from the germline V gene. The CDR3 has 17 residues. V lost 1 base, J lost 9 bases, and 23 bases lay in between. The CDR3 reads CASSVNKEGARKGEQFF. The CDR3 nucleotides read TGTGCCAGCAGCGTAAATAAGGAGGGGGCGCGGAAGGGTGAGCAGTTCTTC. The full variable domain, its missing parts supplied by reference TRBV9 and TRBJ2-1, is DSGVTQTPKHLITATGQRVTLRCSPRSGDLSVYWYQQSLDQGLQFLIQYYNGEERAKGNILERFSAQQFPDLHSELNLSSLELGDSALYFCASSVNKEGARKGEQFFGPGTRLTVL.

The CDR3 here is CASNIRDGLQGQHF. For the CDR3, the DNA is TGTGCCAGTAACATCCGGGACGGACTACAGGGCCAGCATTTT. The V call is TRBV19, the J call TRBJ1-5, with TRBD1 as a possible D gene (6 bases). The V end was cut by 7 bases, the J end by 12 bases, with 22 bases between. Per germline, CDR1 LNHDA and CDR2 SQIVND (reference sequence). The CDR3 runs 14 residues.

This clone is classed as medium-sized (0.01 to 0.1%). The CDR3 protein is CASSSDQNTGELFF. CDR3 in DNA: TGTGCCAGCAGTTCGGACCAAAACACCGGGGAGCTGTTTTTT. The chain uses TRBV28 and TRBJ2-2; D is undetermined. The CDR3 loop spans 14 amino acids. V lost 4 bases and J 2 bases, leaving 8 bases between the germline ends. Germline CDR1 MDHEN, CDR2 SYDVKM.

This clone showed up just a few times. The same CDR3 is also encoded by other DNA sequences in this sample. V gene TRBV9 combines with J gene TRBJ1-4; 8 nucleotides match TRBD1. V was pared by 4 bases and J by 8 bases, with 7 bases of the junction left unmatched. This CDR3 region has 14 residues. Germline lookup yields CDR1 SGDLS and CDR2 YYNGEE. CDR3 nucleotide sequence: TGTGCCAGCAGCCTTGGACAGGGAGGGGAAAAACTGTTTTTT. Encoded protein: CASSLGQGGEKLFF.

V gene TRBV5-6 combines with J gene TRBJ2-2; 9 positions agree with TRBD2. Germline values: CDR1 SGHDT, CDR2 YYEEEE. The CDR3 sequence is 15 residues long. After removal of 4 bases from V and 6 bases from J, the junction contained 7 bases not matched to a gene. The CDR3 sequence is CASSRTSEVAGELFF. The CDR3 coding sequence is TGTGCCAGCAGCAGGACTAGCGAAGTCGCCGGGGAGCTGTTTTTT.

About this clone itself: Other DNA sequences of this sample code for an identical CDR3. The chain couples TRBV6-4 to TRBJ2-3, with 14 bases lining up with TRBD2. Unmatched junction bases numbered 2, after V lost 3 bases and J lost 6 bases. This CDR3 is built from 15 residues. Germline-derived CDR1 and CDR2 are MRHNA and SNTAGT. CDR3 region: CASSETSGGADTQYF. The CDR3 region has the DNA TGTGCCAGCAGTGAGACTAGCGGGGGGGCCGATACGCAGTATTTT.

The chain joins TRBV18 to TRBJ2-5, with a weak D call TRBD2 (5 bases). The germline CDR1 and CDR2 sequences are KGHSH and LQKENI. The CDR3 loop spans 16 amino acids. The V and J ends lost 2 bases and 2 bases respectively, with 15 bases between them. CDR3 sequence (DNA): TGTGCCAGCTCACCATCCCCTGGGGAGAGTCAAGAGACCCAGTACTTC. Translating gives CASSPSPGESQETQYF.

This clone was seen a handful of times. The CDR3 reads CASSIGTGTGYTF. The CDR3 nucleotides read TGTGCCAGTAGTATTGGGACAGGGACCGGCTACACCTTC. The genes are TRBV19 and TRBJ1-2; 9 bases align to TRBD1. CDR3 size: 13 residues. The junction had 4 bases not matched to a gene; V was cut back by 3 bases and J by 8 bases. Germline assignment: CDR1 LNHDA and CDR2 SQIVND (reference sequence).

The chain links TRBV4-3 to TRBJ1-1; D unclear. The germline V gene encodes CDR1 LGHNA and CDR2 YSLEER. The CDR3 runs to 16 residues. Trimming left V 1 base short and J 0 bases short, with 12 bases between. CDR3 DNA: TGCGCCAGCAGCCAAGGGCGACACCTCATGAACACTGAAGCTTTCTTT. Amino acids: CASSQGRHLMNTEAFF.

The chain has TRBV4-3 and TRBJ1-4, with TRBD1 matching over 8 bases. Unmatched junction bases numbered 8, after V lost 6 bases and J lost 5 bases. The CDR3 length is 15 residues. Germline V lookup: CDR1 LGHNA, CDR2 YSLEER. The CDR3 reads CASSQDGTGNEKLFF. DNA of the CDR3: TGCGCCAGCAGTCAGGACGGGACAGGCAATGAAAAACTGTTTTTT.

V usage is TRBV7-9 and J usage is TRBJ2-2; tentative D call: TRBD2 (5 bases). CDR1 is SEHNR and CDR2 is FQNEAQ in the germline V gene (reference sequence). The CDR3 contains 15 residues. The germline V and J ends were trimmed by 2 bases and 3 bases, with 10 bases remaining between them. The DNA for the CDR3 is TGTGCCAGCAGCTTAACGGCGGGTTACACCGGGGAGCTGTTTTTT. It specifies CASSLTAGYTGELFF. The full variable domain, in which reference TRBV7-9 and TRBJ2-2 provide the parts outside the CDR3, is DTGVSQNPRHKITKRGQNVTFRCDPISEHNRLYWYRQTLGQGPEFLTYFQNEAQLEKSRLLSDRFSAERPKGSFSTLEIQRTEQGDSAMYLCASSLTAGYTGELFFGEGSRLTVL.

The gene calls are TRBV19 and TRBJ1-5; D gene unclear. Trimming took off 5 bases at V and 3 bases at J, with 17 bases between the two ends. The CDR3 contains 16 residues. Germline loops: CDR1 LNHDA, CDR2 SQIVND (reference sequence). CDR3 residues: CASSWAAQLFNQPQHF. For the CDR3, the DNA is TGTGCCAGTAGTTGGGCGGCTCAGCTTTTCAATCAGCCCCAGCATTTT.

This clone was counted between two and nine times. V and J are TRBV4-1 and TRBJ2-3; TRBD2 agrees at 13 bases. V lost 3 bases to trimming and J lost 6 bases; unmatched junction nucleotides: 3. The CDR3 runs to 15 residues. Germline CDR1 MGHRA, CDR2 YSYEKL. The CDR3 nucleotides are TGCGCCAGCAGCCATGGACTAGCGGGAGCCGATACGCAGTATTTT. Its protein product is CASSHGLAGADTQYF.